This T cell receptor beta chain was recovered during a study of graft-versus-host responses after intestinal transplantation (dated by TCRdb to 2020 to 2023). Study-level background: Recipients received multivisceral, liver-intestinal, or isolated intestinal transplants. All recipients received anti-thymocyte globulin induction followed by maintenance tacrolimus and steroids for about three years. After intestinal transplantation, graft-versus-host and host-versus-graft alloreactive T cell clones in the graft, circulation and bone marrow were tracked using bulk TCR-beta CDR3 sequencing. Alloreactive clones were identified by sequencing pre-transplant mixed lymphocyte reaction products and comparing them with unstimulated pre-transplant donor and recipient T cells. The cohort enrolled about 23 intestinal transplant recipients, one of whom was a retransplant, and a few patients without pretransplant specimens were excluded. A peak of at least 4% donor T cells among recipient peripheral blood mononuclear cells was the definition used for donor T cell macrochimerism. Rather than being sequenced by the commercial service, samples from a few later patients were sequenced in-house on an Illumina MiSeq and processed with MiXCR.

Library preparation was by the immunoSEQ multiplex PCR assay. In most patients, genomic DNA was isolated using the Qiagen DNeasy Blood and Tissue Kit and sent frozen to Adaptive Biotechnologies for TCR sequencing. For most patients, high-throughput TCR-beta CDR3 sequencing of genomic DNA was performed by Adaptive Biotechnologies. On the authors' methods: Adaptive's ImmunoSEQ software was the source of the TCR sequencing data for roughly 19 patients, while a few other patients were processed with MiXCR and VDJtools. To correct CD4 versus CD8 sorting errors, sequences present in both subsets at a frequency ratio below 5:1 were removed. Because the origin of CDR3 nucleotide sequences shared between donor and recipient could not be assigned, those sequences were removed. Alloreactive clones required at least 2-fold expansion over unstimulated cells and minimum CFSE-low frequency of 0.002% (template counts) or 0.001% (read counts). Clones were considered mappable if detected in sequenced pre-transplant spleen, lymph node, or MLR CFSE-low populations of the donor or recipient. The cumulative frequency of alloreactive clones was calculated as a percentage of all sequences, weighted by copy number. This is the immuneACCESS table as TCRdb keeps it, with only in-frame sequences that have V and J called. A part of the clones is gone; compared with another copy, unresolved V genes explain less than half, and the rest is unexplained. V, J and clone size are those of that table, while D and trimming were read from the DNA. Counted in this sample were about 86,000 clones; around 89% of them appeared once. Jointly, the top ten make up roughly 0.3% of the sample.

The germline V gene supplies CDR1 SGHTA and CDR2 FQGTGA. Taken from cysteine to phenylalanine, the CDR3 has 12 residues. Here the CDR3 DNA is all that survives: 36 bases in frame from base 1. Trimming takes 5 bases from V and 5 bases from J, and the germline ends sit 10 bases apart. A word on this clone: Its antigen is unknown. Per-base qualities were not stored, and no clone one base away is much larger.

The sample's time point, from its label and the paper: cells obtained before transplantation from donor or recipient. CD3+CD4+ and CD3+CD8+ populations were FACS-sorted from unstimulated pre-transplant donor and recipient cells taken from spleen or lymph nodes. Findings and caveats that apply to the study as a whole: GvH clones were detected in recipient bone marrow, and some of these GvH clones were observed earlier in ileal mucosa or blood, consistent with an intestinal mucosal origin. The relatively low number and heterogeneity of intestinal transplant patients limited the conclusions. Peak levels of circulating GvH clones were associated with declines in HvG clones early after transplant. In the allografts of patients with donor T cell macrochimerism, GvH to HvG T cell clonal ratios were high.

The rearrangement joined TRBV7-3 to TRBJ2-7; TRBD1 is perhaps the D gene, given 5 matching bases. Sequences were derived from unstimulated CD4+ T cells sorted from spleen or lymph node cells, sampled before transplant. This TCR was sampled from a human donor who was the organ donor for an intestinal transplant. The nucleotide sequence is given as TGTGCCAGCAGCAATCAGGGTCACGAGCAGTACTTC. This sequence encodes CASSNQGHEQYF.